Here is one TCR beta chain with its context. The V and J ends lost 2 bases and 5 bases, in that order; junction bases with no gene match: 8. This CDR3 has 15 residues. CDR1 is SGDLS, CDR2 YYNGEE, per germline. The sample comes from a study of blood T cell repertoires in COVID-19. The repertoire was sequenced with immunoSEQ multiplex PCR; TCRdb's copy has only in-frame clones and lacks some. The sample consists of around 190,000 clones, roughly nine tenths of them appearing once. The TCR sequence derives from a man younger than 35 who had recovered from COVID-19. The rearrangement uses TRBV9 and TRBJ2-7, with TRBD2 matching 9 bases. The sequenced material came from peripheral blood. The CDR3 region has the DNA TGTGCCAGCAGCGTCTCGGGACTAGCATTTAACGAGCAGTACTTC. Protein product: CASSVSGLAFNEQYF.